This T cell receptor beta chain stems from a study of control samples from healthy donors and cancer patients. With 1 base removed from V and 4 bases from J, the gap between germline ends came to 13 bases. This CDR3 has 15 residues. Germline-derived CDR1 and CDR2 are LNHNV and YYDKDF (reference sequence). In this sample, this clone turned up once. Assay: immunoSEQ multiplex PCR; the TCRdb copy retains only in-frame clones and omits some. The top ten clones hold 40% of a sample with 110,000 or so clones, around 89% of them seen once. The sequence was collected from a man aged 50 to 60 in good health. Input material: blood. The V call is TRBV15, the J call TRBJ1-1, with D maybe TRBD1 (6 bases). The CDR3 loop reads CATSRALQGITEAFF. In DNA form, the CDR3 reads TGTGCCACCAGCAGAGCCCTGCAGGGGATCACTGAAGCTTTCTTT.